This T cell receptor (beta chain) comes out of a study of OX40 agonist ivuxolimab in advanced cancers. Trimming shortened V by 1 base and J by 7 bases, and 11 bases separated the two germline ends. Germline-derived CDR1 and CDR2 are MGHRA and YSYEKL. The CDR3 sequence is 13 residues long. Note on this clone: Its antigen is currently unknown.

The assay was immunoSEQ multiplex PCR, and TCRdb's table has in-frame clones only and misses some. The sample shows tens of thousands of clones, 70% to 80% of them seen only once. Study-wide results and limits: Expanded clones tended on average to be more numerous among CD8+ T cells than CD4+. Specificity for antigen went undetermined in the expanded peripheral T cells.

The sample in question was CD4+ or CD8+ T cells sorted from blood, obtained in a trial of the OX40 agonist ivuxolimab. The sequence was obtained from an adult with an advanced solid tumor such as melanoma, head and neck, liver or kidney cancer. The chain uses TRBV4-1 and TRBJ2-7; D unclear. CDR3 DNA: TGCGCCAGCAGCCAAGGTCCCTTTGGGGAGCAGTACTTC. Protein: CASSQGPFGEQYF.